This T cell receptor (beta chain) originates from a study of CD8 T cells in ankylosing spondylitis. TCRdb reanalysed the 5' RACE reads using MiXCR and keeps one entry per CDR3 protein. The sample contains a few hundred thousand distinct CDR3 sequences, around 20% of which appear only once. Study results and limitations: Apparently characteristic of ankylosing spondylitis blood was a TCR beta motif (fewer than ten highly homologous variants).

This clonotype was seen many times. Its matching antigen is unknown. Germline loops: CDR1 SQVTM, CDR2 ANQGSEA. Trimming removed 6 bases from V and 1 base from J; junction bases left unmatched: 4. This CDR3 comprises 13 residues. The chain uses TRBV29-1 and TRBJ2-3; 7 bases map to TRBD1. This sequence was found in a male donor with ankylosing spondylitis. The specimen was blood, either unsorted or a sorted T cell fraction (not recorded which). The CDR3, as DNA: TGCAGCGTGTCTACAGGGGGCACAGATACGCAGTATTTT. Encoded protein: CSVSTGGTDTQYF.